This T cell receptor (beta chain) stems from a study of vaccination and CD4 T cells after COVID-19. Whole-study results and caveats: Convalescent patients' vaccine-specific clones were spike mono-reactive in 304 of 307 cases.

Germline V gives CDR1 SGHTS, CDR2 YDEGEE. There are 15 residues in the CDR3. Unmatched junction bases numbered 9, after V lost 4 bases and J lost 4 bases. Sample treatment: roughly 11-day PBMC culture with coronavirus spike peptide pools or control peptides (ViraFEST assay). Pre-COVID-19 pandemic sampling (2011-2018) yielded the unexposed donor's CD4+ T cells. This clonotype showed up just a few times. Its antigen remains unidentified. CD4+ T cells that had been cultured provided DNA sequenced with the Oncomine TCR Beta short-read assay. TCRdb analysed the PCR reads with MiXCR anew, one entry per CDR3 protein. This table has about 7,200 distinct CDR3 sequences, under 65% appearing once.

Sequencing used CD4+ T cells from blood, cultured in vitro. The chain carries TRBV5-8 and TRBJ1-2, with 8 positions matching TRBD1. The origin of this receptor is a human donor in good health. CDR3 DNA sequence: TGTGCCAGCAGCACAACAGGGGGTGGAAGCTATGGCTACACCTTC. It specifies CASSTTGGGSYGYTF.